The rows below give T cell receptor beta chains drawn from one sample of a study of post-analysis software for immune sequencing data. MiXCR, applied by TCRdb to the PCR reads, yields one record per CDR3 protein. The table has about 430,000 distinct CDR3 sequences, about 39% seen once. The source material was blood. These TCRs come from a girl aged 2 to 10 with multiple sclerosis. Both conserved end residues are part of each CDR3. Fields, in order: J gene, clone size, D gene, V gene, CDR3 protein, CDR3 DNA. A D gene is named only where the DNA matches it firmly. Clone size is stated in some rows and not others, as once, few, many or a class when expanded.

>TRBJ1-5|NA|NA|TRBV4-1
CASSQAQINQPQHF
TGCGCCAGCAGCCAAGCCCAAATCAATCAGCCCCAGCATTTT
>TRBJ1-2|NA|NA|TRBV29-1
CSVDEYNYGYTF
TGCAGCGTTGATGAGTATAACTATGGCTACACCTTC
>TRBJ2-5|few|NA|TRBV5-5
CASSEVGLGETQYF
TGTGCCAGCAGCGAAGTCGGATTGGGTGAGACCCAGTACTTC
>TRBJ1-2|few|NA|TRBV6-6
CASRSGGPRLVNGYTF
TGTGCCAGCAGATCGGGGGGGCCAAGATTAGTGAATGGCTACACCTTC
>TRBJ2-3|NA|TRBD2|TRBV7-3
CASSPGGGEDTQYF
TGTGCCAGCAGCCCGGGGGGAGGGGAGGATACGCAGTATTTT
>TRBJ1-1|NA|NA|TRBV5-1
CASTLGGPRNTEAFF
TGCGCCAGCACCCTGGGAGGACCCAGGAACACTGAAGCTTTCTTT
>TRBJ1-1|NA|NA|TRBV3-1
CASSHRKGGASNTEAFF
TGTGCCAGCAGCCACCGTAAGGGGGGGGCCTCGAACACTGAAGCTTTCTTT
>TRBJ2-1|NA|TRBD2|TRBV9
CASSVDWRGSSYNEQFF
TGTGCCAGCAGCGTAGATTGGCGGGGGAGCTCCTACAATGAGCAGTTCTTC
>TRBJ1-1|NA|NA|TRBV7-9
CAALGGQGNTEAFF
TGTGCCGCGCTGGGGGGCCAAGGAAACACTGAAGCTTTCTTT
>TRBJ2-7|NA|TRBD2|TRBV4-2
CASSQNSGTLGAQYF
TGTGCCAGCAGCCAAAATAGCGGGACCCTAGGTGCGCAGTACTTC